This TCR beta chain was captured in a study of identical twins. Whole-study results and caveats: For cord blood, abundant beta clonotypes had fewer insertions, unlike memory repertoires, which showed none. Out-of-frame alpha sequences common to twins exhibited a surplus of low generation probability.

Template switching, a step in the protocol, added a universal primer site, and cDNA carried unique molecular identifiers. TCRdb itself ran the 5' RACE reads through MiXCR, one entry per CDR3 protein. The sample lists approximately 690,000 distinct CDR3 sequences, around 6% occurring once. This clonotype was counted a few times. The target antigen is unknown. Material: naive T cells sorted from blood. This receptor was identified in a man aged 18 to 35 in good health.

The CDR3 loop is CSATGDGTSGEQFF. The CDR3 DNA reads TGCAGTGCTACGGGGGACGGCACGTCCGGTGAGCAGTTCTTC. V and J are TRBV20-1 and TRBJ2-1, with a tentative D call TRBD2 (6 bases). CDR1 DFQATT and CDR2 SNEGSKA come from the germline V gene (reference sequence). The CDR3 is made up of 14 amino acids. Trimming pared 4 bases from V and 9 bases from J, leaving 19 bases between.